These 27 T cell receptor beta chains originate from one sample sequenced in a study of technical replicates of blood from a handful of donors. Profiling relied on immunoSEQ multiplex PCR, and the TCRdb table lists in-frame clones only, not all of them. The sample lists 100,000 or so clones; approximately 96% were seen once. Source material: T cells isolated from PBMCs. The receptors were sampled from a human donor in good health.

This rearrangement joins TRBV11-3 to TRBJ1-4; TRBD1 might be the D (5 bases). The V and J ends lost 10 bases and 3 bases respectively, with 21 bases between them. Per the germline V gene, CDR1 is SGHNT and CDR2 is YENEEA. The CDR3 has 16 residues. The DNA of the CDR3 is TGTGCCAAACAAACCGACATATCACAGGCTAATGAAAAACTGTTTTTT. The encoded protein is CAKQTDISQANEKLFF.

V gene TRBV5-1 combines with J gene TRBJ2-1; TRBD2 might be the D (6 bases). Trimming shortened V by 0 bases and J by 6 bases, and 22 bases separated the two germline ends. Germline V CDR1 and CDR2: SGHRS, YFSETQ. The CDR3 runs 18 residues. CDR3 sequence: CASSLASTSGASRNEQFF. CDR3 DNA: TGCGCCAGCAGCTTGGCCTCGACTTCGGGAGCTAGCCGCAATGAGCAGTTCTTC.

The CDR3 region has the DNA TGTGCCAGCAGTGAAGCTTCGGTACAGTACTTC. Translating it yields CASSEASVQYF. The chain joins TRBV6-1 to TRBJ2-7; D not resolved. V gave up 0 bases and J gave up 10 bases, with 7 bases separating them. CDR1 is MNHNS and CDR2 is SASEGT in the germline V gene. The CDR3 extends over 11 amino acids.

V is TRBV5-4 and J is TRBJ2-7; TRBD1 agrees at 10 bases. CDR3 size: 14 residues. V trimming: 4 bases; J trimming: 7 bases; junction bases outside the gene matches: 8. The germline V gene has CDR1 SGHNT and CDR2 YYREEE (reference sequence). CDR3 protein: CASSPGTGVGEQYF. CDR3 sequence (DNA): TGTGCCAGCAGCCCCGGGACAGGGGTCGGGGAGCAGTACTTC.

The rearrangement joins TRBV5-1 to TRBJ2-2, with 10 bases fitting TRBD1. There are 16 residues in the CDR3. Trimming at V came to 3 bases and at J to 5 bases, leaving 7 bases not matched to a gene. From germline, CDR1 is SGHRS and CDR2 YFSETQ. The CDR3 region has the DNA TGCGCCAGCAGCTCGCAACCGGGACAGGGGACCGGGGAGCTGTTTTTT. This sequence encodes CASSSQPGQGTGELFF. Supplemented by reference TRBV5-1 and TRBJ2-2, the full variable domain reads KAGVTQTPRYLIKTRGQQVTLSCSPISGHRSVSWYQQTPGQGLQFLFEYFSETQRNKGNFPGRFSGRQFSNSRSEMNVSTLELGDSALYLCASSSQPGQGTGELFFGEGSRLTVL.

This clone was picked up one time. The rearrangement uses TRBV5-6 and TRBJ1-1; a possible D gene is TRBD1 (5 bases). The V gene's germline CDR1 is SGHDT and CDR2 YYEEEE. This CDR3 is 13 amino acids long. The V end lost 3 bases, the J end lost 6 bases, and 12 bases lay between the germline ends. The CDR3 coding sequence is TGTGCCAGCAGCTGGCAGGGAAGTCCTGAAGCTTTCTTT. Translation: CASSWQGSPEAFF.

This chain uses TRBV4-2 with TRBJ2-7, with 10 bases matching TRBD1. CDR3 length equals 15 residues. V was pared by 4 bases and J by 2 bases, with 5 bases of the junction left unmatched. The germline V gene encodes CDR1 LGHNA and CDR2 YNFKEQ. CDR3 sequence reads: CASSPAGQGAYEQYF. CDR3 bases: TGTGCCAGCAGCCCCGCTGGACAGGGGGCCTACGAGCAGTACTTC.

The rearrangement joins TRBV28 to TRBJ1-5, with D maybe TRBD1 (6 bases). The CDR3 runs 14 residues. V lost 7 bases to trimming and J lost 6 bases, with 16 bases between them. Germline CDR1 is MDHEN and CDR2 is SYDVKM. The CDR3 nucleotides read TGTGCCAGCACCTGGGGGGGGCGAAGTCAGCCCCAGCATTTT. This sequence encodes CASTWGGRSQPQHF. The variable domain in full, completed from reference TRBV28 and TRBJ1-5, reads DVKVTQSSRYLVKRTGEKVFLECVQDMDHENMFWYRQDPGLGLRLIYFSYDVKMKEKGDIPEGYSVSREKKERFSLILESASTNQTSMYLCASTWGGRSQPQHFGDGTRLSIL.

The chain is built from TRBV7-9 and TRBJ1-3; the D gene is possibly TRBD1 (6 bases). This CDR3 is 15 amino acids long. With 11 bases removed from V and 2 bases from J, the gap between germline ends came to 19 bases. Germline V lookup: CDR1 SEHNR, CDR2 FQNEAQ (reference sequence). CDR3: CAGGPTRGAGNTIYF. The CDR3 DNA reads TGTGCCGGCGGACCAACCAGGGGTGCTGGAAACACCATATATTTT. The full variable domain, with the rest looked up from reference TRBV7-9 and TRBJ1-3, is DTGVSQNPRHKITKRGQNVTFRCDPISEHNRLYWYRQTLGQGPEFLTYFQNEAQLEKSRLLSDRFSAERPKGSFSTLEIQRTEQGDSAMYLCAGGPTRGAGNTIYFGEGSWLTVV.

CDR3 residues: CASSLRGVGSGNTIYF. CDR3 nucleotide sequence: TGTGCCAGCAGTTTAAGGGGCGTGGGGTCTGGAAACACCATATATTTT. The chain employs TRBV28 and TRBJ1-3; the D gene is possibly TRBD1 (5 bases). The CDR3 consists of 16 residues. Germline values: CDR1 MDHEN, CDR2 SYDVKM. V was pared by 2 bases and J by 1 base, with 12 bases between.

The chain couples TRBV19 to TRBJ1-3; D not resolved. Germline V lookup: CDR1 LNHDA, CDR2 SQIVND (reference sequence). The CDR3 spans 14 residues. V was pared by 7 bases and J by 4 bases, with 14 bases between. Written as DNA, the CDR3 is TGTGCCAGTACCCTAGAGACCTTCGGAAACACCATATATTTT. Translation gives CASTLETFGNTIYF.

V gene TRBV6-1 combines with J gene TRBJ1-1; no clear D. The V gene's germline CDR1 is MNHNS and CDR2 SASEGT. With 4 bases removed from V and 5 bases from J, the gap between germline ends came to 17 bases. The CDR3 is 15 amino acids. CDR3 protein: CASSAPGGGGTEAFF. In nucleotides, the CDR3 is TGTGCCAGCAGTGCCCCTGGTGGCGGAGGGACTGAAGCTTTCTTT.

The chain employs TRBV7-8 and TRBJ2-7; 7 bases line up with TRBD1. The J segment lost 3 bases and the V segment lost 6 bases, leaving 8 bases of the junction unmatched. The CDR3 has 14 amino acids. Germline assignment: CDR1 SGHVS and CDR2 FQNEAQ. The CDR3 nucleotides read TGTGCCAGCAGGCCTAGACAGGGTAACTACGAGCAGTACTTC. Translated: CASRPRQGNYEQYF.

The rearrangement uses TRBV12-5 and TRBJ1-1, with D uncertain. V gave up 7 bases and J gave up 2 bases, with 8 bases separating them. CDR1 and CDR2 (germline): LGHNT, FRNRAP. The CDR3 runs to 12 residues. As DNA, the CDR3 is TGTGCTAGTGCCCTCTCTAACACTGAAGCTTTCTTT. It is translated as CASALSNTEAFF. Variable domain in full (rest from reference TRBV12-5 and TRBJ1-1): DARVTQTPRHKVTEMGQEVTMRCQPILGHNTVFWYRQTMMQGLELLAYFRNRAPLDDSGMPKDRFSAEMPDATLATLKIQPSEPRDSAVYFCASALSNTEAFFGQGTRLTVV.

In regard to this clone: The sample holds other DNA sequences that translate to the same CDR3. This chain joins TRBV9 and TRBJ2-7; TRBD1 matches at 7 bases. CDR3 size: 14 residues. J gave up 2 bases and V 0 bases, and 2 bases lay outside the gene matches. Germline V gene lookup returns CDR1 SGDLS and CDR2 YYNGEE. The CDR3 region is CASSVGQGAYEQYF. In nucleotides, the CDR3 is TGTGCCAGCAGCGTAGGACAGGGAGCCTACGAGCAGTACTTC.

The chain carries TRBV27 and TRBJ2-1; 7 bases agree with TRBD2. Germline lookup yields CDR1 MNHEY and CDR2 SMNVEV (reference sequence). The CDR3 is 12 residues long. V lost 3 bases to trimming and J lost 10 bases; unmatched junction nucleotides: 3. The CDR3 reads CASSLGGFEQFF. The DNA of the CDR3 is TGTGCCAGCAGTTTGGGAGGGTTCGAGCAGTTCTTC.

The V call is TRBV9, the J call TRBJ2-5; D might be TRBD2 (6 bases). Trimming took 1 base from V and 5 from J, leaving 15 bases between them. Germline CDR1 reads SGDLS; CDR2 reads YYNGEE. The CDR3 is 15 residues long. The CDR3 here is CASSVRSLARETQYF. CDR3 nucleotides: TGTGCCAGCAGCGTAAGGTCCCTAGCGCGGGAGACCCAGTACTTC.

The chain joins TRBV10-3 to TRBJ1-5; 8 nucleotides match TRBD1. Trimming cost V 2 bases and J 6 bases; bases outside gene matches: 6. Germline values: CDR1 ENHRY, CDR2 SYGVKD. The CDR3 runs 15 residues. For the CDR3, the DNA is TGTGCCATCAGTGAGGGCAGGGGGCTGGGTCAGCCCCAGCATTTT. This sequence encodes CAISEGRGLGQPQHF.

The genes are TRBV7-6 and TRBJ2-7, with 9 bases aligning to TRBD2. Germline assignment: CDR1 SGHVS and CDR2 FNYEAQ. The CDR3 is 17 amino acids. After removal of 5 bases from V and 6 bases from J, the junction contained 17 bases not matched to a gene. CDR3 nucleotide sequence: TGTGCCAGCAGCCAAAAAGCCGGGACTAGCCTCGTCGGCGAGCAGTACTTC. It translates to CASSQKAGTSLVGEQYF.

The chain links TRBV11-2 to TRBJ2-5; 8 bases are shared with TRBD1. V was pared by 6 bases and J by 2 bases, with 8 bases of the junction left unmatched. The CDR3 has 15 amino acids. CDR1 and CDR2 from the germline V gene are SGHAT and FQNNGV. In DNA form, the CDR3 reads TGTGCCAGCAGGCCGTGGACAGGGCGTCAAGAGACCCAGTACTTC. Its protein is CASRPWTGRQETQYF.

V gene TRBV30 combines with J gene TRBJ2-3, with no clear D. The CDR3 is made up of 13 amino acids. Deletions cut 0 bases from V and 1 base from J, with 5 bases between. Per the germline V gene, CDR1 is GTSNPN and CDR2 is SVGIG (reference sequence). CDR3 DNA: TGTGCCTGGAGTGTTGGAGGCACAGATACGCAGTATTTT. Amino acids: CAWSVGGTDTQYF.

J is TRBJ2-3 and V is TRBV21-1; TRBD1, as called in the table, went unchecked against the DNA. TRBV21-1 counts as a pseudogene. This CDR3 has 20 amino acids. The CDR3 region is CASSNSSVFEQGAHTDTQYF. The CDR3 DNA follows: TGTGCCAGCAGCAACTCATCGGTATTTGAGCAGGGGGCTCACACAGATACGCAGTATTTT.

CDR3 bases: TGTGCCAGCAGTTACTCCCCTTCCAATCAGCCCCAGCATTTT. Translating it yields CASSYSPSNQPQHF. The gene calls are TRBV6-5 and TRBJ1-5; D call uncertain. The CDR3 sequence is 14 residues long. Trimming shortened V by 0 bases and J by 3 bases, and 6 bases separated the two germline ends. Per germline, CDR1 MNHEY and CDR2 SVGAGI.

The genes are TRBV6-4 and TRBJ2-3; D might be TRBD1 (6 bases). Trimming cost V 0 bases and J 5 bases, with 15 bases left between them. The CDR3 has 16 amino acids. Germline V gene data show CDR1 as MRHNA and CDR2 as SNTAGT. In DNA, the CDR3 is TGTGCCAGCAGTGACTCAGGGGGTGGGGGCAGAGATACGCAGTATTTT. Its protein is CASSDSGGGGRDTQYF.

The CDR3 region has the DNA TGCGCCAGCAGCTTGTACCCACAACCATCGGGACAGGCAGAAGAGACCCAGTACTTC. Translating gives CASSLYPQPSGQAEETQYF. The chain couples TRBV5-1 to TRBJ2-5, with 8 bases fitting TRBD1. The CDR3 has 19 residues. Trimming cost V 1 base and J 3 bases; bases outside gene matches: 17. From germline, CDR1 is SGHRS and CDR2 YFSETQ.

V and J are TRBV7-6 and TRBJ2-7, with a possible D match to TRBD1 (5 bases). Germline CDR1 is SGHVS and CDR2 is FNYEAQ. V lost 1 base and J lost 4, with 14 bases in between. The CDR3 contains 15 residues. The CDR3 reads CASSLDFDSPYEQYF. CDR3 DNA sequence: TGTGCCAGCAGCTTAGATTTCGACAGTCCGTACGAGCAGTACTTC.

The V and J genes are TRBV11-3 and TRBJ2-7; a weak D match, TRBD2 (6 bases). This CDR3 spans 15 amino acids. Per the germline V gene, CDR1 is SGHNT and CDR2 is YENEEA. The V end was cut by 5 bases, the J end by 3 bases, with 17 bases between. The DNA of the CDR3 is TGTGCCAGCAGCCGGCTTGGGACGGGGGACTACGAGCAGTACTTC. As protein: CASSRLGTGDYEQYF.